What follows are 6 T cell receptor beta chains derived from one specimen sequenced in a study. TCRdb used MiXCR to reprocess the RT-PCR reads, holding one entry per CDR3 protein. The sample gives around 700,000 distinct CDR3 sequences, 13% to 15% of which show up once; about 3.6% is in the top ten. Sequenced material: memory CD4+ T cells from blood. The receptors were gathered from a female donor in good health, serving as a healthy control.

The chain joins TRBV28 to TRBJ2-7; 10 positions agree with TRBD1. Germline CDR1 MDHEN, CDR2 SYDVKM. V gave up 5 bases and J gave up 5 bases; unmatched junction bases: 9. This CDR3 is built from 15 residues. CDR3 region: CASSTPGQGTNEQYF. In DNA form, the CDR3 reads TGTGCCAGCAGTACTCCGGGACAGGGGACAAACGAGCAGTACTTC.

This clonotype has only a few counts. J is TRBJ2-7 and V is TRBV7-2; 8 nucleotides agree with TRBD1. CDR3 length: 16 amino acids. Germline loops: CDR1 SGHTA, CDR2 FQGNSA. With 5 bases clipped from V and 3 bases from J, the junction kept 12 bases outside the gene matches. This CDR3 is CASSPRLDRAFYEQYF. In nucleotides, the CDR3 is TGTGCCAGCAGCCCCCGATTGGACAGGGCCTTCTACGAGCAGTACTTC.

Notes on this clonotype: This may stem from a read error, because a much larger clone lies one nucleotide away. This chain joins TRBV10-3 and TRBJ1-5, with 8 bases aligning to TRBD1. The CDR3 is 14 amino acids. V gave up 4 bases and J gave up 8 bases; unmatched junction bases: 7. CDR1 and CDR2 from the germline V gene are ENHRY and SYGVKD. CDR3 protein: CAISGTGQGEPQHF. CDR3 nucleotide sequence: TGTGCCATCAGTGGGACAGGGCAGGGTGAGCCCCAGCATTTT.

V usage is TRBV28 and J usage is TRBJ2-7; D call uncertain. Trimming removed 4 bases from V and 2 bases from J, with 12 bases in between. The CDR3 is 14 amino acids. CDR1 is MDHEN, CDR2 SYDVKM, per germline. CDR3 sequence: CASSSTRTTYEQYF. The CDR3 bases are TGTGCCAGCAGTTCCACCCGAACAACCTACGAGCAGTACTTC.

This clonotype was picked up many times. This rearrangement joins TRBV12-3 or TRBV12-4 to TRBJ2-5; 9 bases line up with TRBD2. V lost 4 bases, J lost 4 bases, and 4 bases stayed unmatched. This CDR3 has 14 residues. The DNA for the CDR3 is TGTGCCAGCAGTTCGTCAGCGGGAGGAGAGACCCAGTACTTC. Translating it yields CASSSSAGGETQYF.

The chain joins TRBV2 to TRBJ2-7; TRBD1 matches at 9 bases. V was pared by 10 bases and J by 6 bases, with 10 bases of the junction left unmatched. Germline V gene lookup returns CDR1 SNHLY and CDR2 FYNNEI. The CDR3 totals 13 residues. CDR3 sequence (DNA): TGTGCCACTGAGGGACAGGGAAATGGCGAGCAGTACTTC. Its translation: CATEGQGNGEQYF. The full variable domain, completed using reference TRBV2 and TRBJ2-7, is EPEVTQTPSHQVTQMGQEVILRCVPISNHLYFYWYRQILGQKVEFLVSFYNNEISEKSEIFDDQFSVERPDGSNFTLKIRSTKLEDSAMYFCATEGQGNGEQYFGPGTRLTVT.